This TCR beta chain stems from a study of blood T cell repertoires in COVID-19. Study-wide context: COVID-19 samples from acute and convalescent phases originated in the United States, Italy and Spain. Nucleic acid was either cDNA or gDNA, and it came from T cells, B-cell-depleted T cells, or PBMCs.

Seattle patient enrollment occurred during active infection, with longitudinal follow-up thereafter. Per germline, CDR1 MNHEY and CDR2 SVGAGI. V dropped 5 bases and J dropped 6; count of bases not matched to a gene: 11. There are 15 residues in the CDR3. In the original analysis: Estimation of nucleated cell counts relied on the amplification of reference gene primers. Sequencing used immunoSEQ multiplex PCR; TCRdb keeps in-frame clones, though not all of them. That table supplies the V and J calls and clone size; D and trimming were determined from the DNA. The sample holds 150,000 to 200,000 clones; about 92% are singletons and the top ten take around 2%.

The sample taken for sequencing was peripheral blood. This clonotype was sampled from a woman aged 55-70 years with COVID-19, enrolled during active disease. The chain is built from TRBV6-5 and TRBJ1-2; the match to TRBD1 covers 8 bases. In DNA, the CDR3 is TGTGCCAGCAGTCGAGGACAGGGCCTTAGGAATGGCTACACCTTC. It is translated as CASSRGQGLRNGYTF.